Detailed here is one T cell receptor (beta chain). The data were taken from a study of T cell responses to AZD1222 COVID-19 vaccine. Using immunoSEQ multiplex PCR, the repertoire was profiled, and TCRdb retains in-frame clones only, with some absent. The sample lists over 150,000 clones, roughly 90% seen once, with 4.3% in the top ten. The material was peripheral blood, obtained 28 days after the second AZD1222 dose. This receptor was obtained from an adult who received the AZD1222 COVID-19 vaccine.

Here the CDR3 reads CASSSLDTQYF. In nucleotides, the CDR3 is TGTGCCAGCAGTTCCCTAGATACGCAGTATTTT. The genes are TRBV27 and TRBJ2-3; D ambiguous. CDR1 MNHEY and CDR2 SMNVEV come from the germline V gene (reference sequence). The V end lost 4 bases, the J end lost 5 bases, and 4 bases lay between the germline ends. The CDR3 has 11 amino acids.